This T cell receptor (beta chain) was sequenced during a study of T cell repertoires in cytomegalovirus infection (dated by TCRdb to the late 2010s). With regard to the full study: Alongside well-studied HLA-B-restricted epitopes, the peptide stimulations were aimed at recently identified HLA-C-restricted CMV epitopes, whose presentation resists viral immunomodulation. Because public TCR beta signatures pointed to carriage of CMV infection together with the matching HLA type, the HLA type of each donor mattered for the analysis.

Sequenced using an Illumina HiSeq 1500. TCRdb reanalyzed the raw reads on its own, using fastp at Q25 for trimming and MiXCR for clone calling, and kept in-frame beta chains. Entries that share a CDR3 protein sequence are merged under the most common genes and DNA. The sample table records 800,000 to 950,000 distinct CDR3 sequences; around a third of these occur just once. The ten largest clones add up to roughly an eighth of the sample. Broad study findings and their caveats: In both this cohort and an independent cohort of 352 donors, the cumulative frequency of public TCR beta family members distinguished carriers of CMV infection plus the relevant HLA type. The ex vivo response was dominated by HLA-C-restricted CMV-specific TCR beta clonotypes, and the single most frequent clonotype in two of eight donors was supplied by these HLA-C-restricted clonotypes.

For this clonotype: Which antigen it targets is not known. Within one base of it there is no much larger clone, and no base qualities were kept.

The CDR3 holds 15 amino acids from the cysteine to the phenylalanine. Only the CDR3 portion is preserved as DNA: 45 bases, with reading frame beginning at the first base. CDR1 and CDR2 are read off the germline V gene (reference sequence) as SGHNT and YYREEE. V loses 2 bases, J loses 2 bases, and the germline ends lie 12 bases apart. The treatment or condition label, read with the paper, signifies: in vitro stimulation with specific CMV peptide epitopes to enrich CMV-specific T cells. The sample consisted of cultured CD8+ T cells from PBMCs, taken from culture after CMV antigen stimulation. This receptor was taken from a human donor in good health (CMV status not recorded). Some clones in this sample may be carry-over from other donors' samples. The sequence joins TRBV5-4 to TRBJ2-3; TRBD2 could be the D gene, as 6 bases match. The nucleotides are TGTGCCAGCAGCTTTTCCGGGGGAGACACAGATACGCAGTATTTT. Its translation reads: CASSFSGGDTDTQYF.